The TCR beta chain described here comes from a study of shared clonotypes between healthy human individuals. Per the germline V gene, CDR1 is SNHLY and CDR2 is FYNNEI. The ends were cut back, 2 bases at V and 4 bases at J, with 12 bases in the middle. The CDR3 contains 14 residues. Data came from immunoSEQ multiplex PCR; TCRdb stores just in-frame clones and leaves some out. Of over 2 million clones listed, roughly 94% are singletons. The receptor's source is a man aged 18 to 30 in good health. Sequenced: naive CD4+ T cells sorted from blood. Subset given: CD45RA+ positively selected. This chain joins TRBV2 and TRBJ2-7; a weak D match, TRBD1 (5 bases). The CDR3 nucleotides read TGTGCCAGCAGTGAACAGGGCGTTGATTACGAGCAGTACTTC. As protein: CASSEQGVDYEQYF.